This entry lists 12 T cell receptor beta chains sequenced from one sample in a study of T-cell reconstitution after alpha-beta-depleted transplantation in children. Unique molecular identifiers tagged the TCRbeta library. TCRdb passed the PCR reads through MiXCR, listing each CDR3 protein once. The table includes hundreds of thousands of distinct CDR3 sequences, approximately 17% detected once. The sample here was PBMCs from the stem cell graft donor, taken from the stem cell graft. All receptors come from a human donor who donated a stem cell graft to a child with acute myeloid leukemia.

This clonotype was observed many times. The chain has TRBV20-1 and TRBJ1-2, with no clear D. Trimming left V 0 bases short and J 5 bases short, with 7 bases between. The length of the CDR3 is 12 residues. In germline, CDR1 is DFQATT, CDR2 SNEGSKA (reference sequence). The CDR3 DNA reads TGCAGTGCTAGAGATGCAGGATATGGCTACACCTTC. Its translation: CSARDAGYGYTF.

This clonotype was seen repeatedly, ten times or more. The chain is built from TRBV20-1 and TRBJ2-7; D possibly matches TRBD1 or TRBD2 (6 bases each). The CDR3 covers 15 residues. Germline CDR1 and CDR2: DFQATT and SNEGSKA (reference sequence). V lost 0 bases and J 6 bases, leaving 18 bases between the germline ends. CDR3 sequence reads: CSARDLSGEGGEQYF. Here the CDR3 DNA reads TGCAGTGCTAGAGATCTGTCGGGGGAAGGGGGCGAGCAGTACTTC.

This clonotype occurred many times. The genes are TRBV10-3 and TRBJ1-5; D remains unclear. CDR3 length: 13 residues. In germline, CDR1 is ENHRY, CDR2 SYGVKD. V was shortened by 4 bases and J by 3 bases, with 7 bases between the two germline ends. In nucleotides, the CDR3 is TGTGCCATCAGTGGTCAGGTCAATCAGCCCCAGCATTTT. Residues: CAISGQVNQPQHF.

Comment on this clonotype: Being one base from a much bigger clone, this may be a read error. The rearrangement uses TRBV7-2 and TRBJ1-1; no reliable D call. This CDR3 spans 14 amino acids. Germline CDR1 and CDR2: SGHTA and FQGNSA. The CDR3 here is CASNLTSMNTEAFF. For the CDR3, the DNA is TGTGCCAGCAACTTAACCAGCATGAACACTGAAGCTTTCTTT. Based on the CDR3 plus reference TRBV7-2 and TRBJ1-1, the full variable domain is GAGVSQSPSNKVTEKGKDVELRCDPISGHTALYWYRQSLGQGLEFLIYFQGNSAPDKSGLPSDRFSAERTGGSVSTLTIQRTQQEDSAVYLCASNLTSMNTEAFFGQGTRLTVV.

This clonotype turned up a few times. The chain uses TRBV29-1 and TRBJ2-1; D is unresolved. Trimming took off 4 bases at V and 0 bases at J, with 13 bases between the two ends. Germline V gene data show CDR1 as SQVTM and CDR2 as ANQGSEA. There are 15 residues in the CDR3. CDR3 nucleotide sequence: TGCAGCGTTGTGGGTGAATGGGGCTCCTACAATGAGCAGTTCTTC. Amino acids: CSVVGEWGSYNEQFF.

Many counts were recorded for this clonotype. V and J are TRBV4-3 and TRBJ2-7; possibly TRBD1 for D (7 bases). CDR1 LGHNA and CDR2 YSLEER come from the germline V gene. The CDR3 contains 15 residues. Between the trimmed V and J ends, which lost 0 bases and 4 bases, there was a span of 13 bases. CDR3 amino acids: CASSQESAGQYEQYF. The CDR3 DNA follows: TGCGCCAGCAGCCAAGAGAGTGCGGGACAGTACGAGCAGTACTTC.

The J gene is TRBJ2-1, the V gene TRBV25-1; D is perhaps TRBD2 (5 bases). V was cut by 8 bases and J by 7 bases, with 9 bases left in between. This CDR3 contains 11 residues. From germline, CDR1 is MGHDK and CDR2 SYGVNS. The CDR3 nucleotides read TGTGCCAGCCTAGAGGGAAATGAGCAGTTCTTC. Translated, it gives CASLEGNEQFF.

In this sample, this clonotype turned up many times. The rearrangement uses TRBV5-4 and TRBJ2-3, with D perhaps being TRBD1 or TRBD2 (5 bases each). V lost 3 bases, J lost 0 bases, and 14 bases lay in between. CDR1 and CDR2 (germline): SGHNT, YYREEE (reference sequence). The CDR3 spans 16 residues. The CDR3 nucleotides read TGTGCCAGCAGCTCGGGGACCCAGTCTAGCACAGATACGCAGTATTTT. Its translation is CASSSGTQSSTDTQYF.

This clonotype was seen at least ten times. V and J are TRBV5-1 and TRBJ1-1; 7 bases map to TRBD1. Trimming took 0 bases from V and 0 from J; bases not matched to a gene: 8. Germline loops: CDR1 SGHRS, CDR2 YFSETQ. This CDR3 spans 17 amino acids. The CDR3 nucleotides read TGCGCCAGCAGCTTGGGACAGGGTGGAGACATGAACACTGAAGCTTTCTTT. Translating gives CASSLGQGGDMNTEAFF.

In its sample, this clonotype was seen many times. In nucleotides, the CDR3 is TGCAGTGCTAGAGACGACTGGGACAGCGGGATTGAGGGAGAGACCCAGTACTTC. It translates to CSARDDWDSGIEGETQYF. The chain recombines TRBV20-1 with TRBJ2-5; D may be TRBD1 or TRBD2 (7 bases each). The CDR3 consists of 18 residues. The germline CDR1 and CDR2 sequences are DFQATT and SNEGSKA (reference sequence). Between the trimmed V and J ends, which lost 0 bases and 4 bases, there was a span of 24 bases.

A note on this clonotype: Compared with germline, one end of the junction differs, possibly owing to a read error. The chain combines TRBV5-1 with TRBJ2-1; D possibly corresponds to TRBD2 (5 bases). The length of the CDR3 is 15 residues. From germline, CDR1 is SGHRS and CDR2 YFSETQ. The CDR3 DNA reads as TGCGCCAGCAGAGGAGGAGTGATGGGGAACAATGAGCAGGTCTTC. Translation gives CASRGGVMGNNEQVF.

The chain is built from TRBV7-2 and TRBJ1-1; tentative D call: TRBD1 (6 bases). V was pared by 5 bases and J by 4 bases, with 17 bases between. Germline V gene lookup returns CDR1 SGHTA and CDR2 FQGNSA. The CDR3 consists of 15 residues. The CDR3 region is CASSPWGAVSTEAFF. CDR3 DNA: TGTGCCAGCAGCCCGTGGGGGGCTGTGAGCACTGAAGCTTTCTTT.